This T cell receptor (beta chain) comes out of a study of blood T cell repertoires in COVID-19. Study overall: Samples of COVID-19 (acute and convalescent) were obtained from the United States, Italy and Spain. Sample material is recorded as cDNA or gDNA derived from T cells, B-cell-depleted T cells, or PBMCs.

V was clipped by 6 bases and J by 8 bases; unmatched bases: 9. This CDR3 spans 14 amino acids. Germline values: CDR1 SNHLY, CDR2 FYNNEI. Residents of 24 US areas, aged about 18 to 95 years, made up the participants. Original analysis: The assay estimated nucleated cells by amplifying reference gene primers. TCRdb's copy holds only in-frame clones and misses some; the assay was immunoSEQ multiplex PCR. Clone size and V and J calls were adopted from that table, with D and trimming inferred from the DNA. The table shows about 250,000 clones, with roughly 86% occurring only once. Material: PBMCs or T cells enriched from blood (not recorded which). This TCR was recovered from a woman in her thirties with acute COVID-19. The V and J genes are TRBV2 and TRBJ1-4; TRBD1 agrees at 7 bases. The CDR3 DNA reads as TGTGCCAGCAGGACAGGACAGGCTGACGAAAAACTGTTTTTT. It codes for CASRTGQADEKLFF.